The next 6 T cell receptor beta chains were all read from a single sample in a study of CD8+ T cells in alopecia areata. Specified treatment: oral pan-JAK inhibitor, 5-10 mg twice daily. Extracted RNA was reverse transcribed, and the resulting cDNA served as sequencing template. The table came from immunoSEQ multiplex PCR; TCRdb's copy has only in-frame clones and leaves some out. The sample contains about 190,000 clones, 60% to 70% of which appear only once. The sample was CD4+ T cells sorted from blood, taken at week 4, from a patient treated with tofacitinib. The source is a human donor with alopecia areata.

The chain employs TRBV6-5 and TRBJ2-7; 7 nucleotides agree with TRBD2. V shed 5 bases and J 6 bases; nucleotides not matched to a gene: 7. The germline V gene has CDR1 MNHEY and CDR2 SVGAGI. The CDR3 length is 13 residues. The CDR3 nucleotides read TGTGCCAGCAGTCGTTCGCGGGAGTTCGAGCAGTACTTC. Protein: CASSRSREFEQYF.

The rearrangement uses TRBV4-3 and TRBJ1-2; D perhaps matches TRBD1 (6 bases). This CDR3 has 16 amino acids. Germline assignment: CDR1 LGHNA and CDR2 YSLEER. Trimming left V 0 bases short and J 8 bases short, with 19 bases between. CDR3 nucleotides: TGCGCCAGCAGCCAAGATCCAGGGCAGGGGTATACCGGCTACACCTTC. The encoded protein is CASSQDPGQGYTGYTF.

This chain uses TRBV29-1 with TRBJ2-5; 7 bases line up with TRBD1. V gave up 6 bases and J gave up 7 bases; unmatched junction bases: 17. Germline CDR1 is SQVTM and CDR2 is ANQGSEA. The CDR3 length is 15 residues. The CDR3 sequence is CSVATPTGIKGTQYF. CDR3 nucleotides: TGCAGCGTCGCGACTCCGACAGGGATCAAGGGGACCCAGTACTTC. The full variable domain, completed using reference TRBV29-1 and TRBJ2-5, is SAVISQKPSRDICQRGTSLTIQCQVDSQVTMMFWYRQQPGQSLTLIATANQGSEATYESGFVIDKFPISRPNLTFSTLTVSNMSPEDSSIYLCSVATPTGIKGTQYFGPGTRLLVL.

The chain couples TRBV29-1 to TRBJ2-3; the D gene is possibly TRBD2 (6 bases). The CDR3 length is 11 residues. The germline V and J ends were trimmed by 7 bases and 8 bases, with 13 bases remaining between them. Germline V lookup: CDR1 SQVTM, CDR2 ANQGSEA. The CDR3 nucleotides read TGCAGCGAGAAGCTAGCGTCTACGCAGTATTTT. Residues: CSEKLASTQYF.

This chain's CDR3 is CASSQSLGQGHEQYF. The CDR3 DNA sequence: TGTGCCAGCAGCCAATCGCTAGGGCAGGGGCACGAGCAGTACTTC. The chain joins TRBV14 to TRBJ2-7; possibly TRBD1 for D (6 bases). Looked up from germline, CDR1 is SGHDN and CDR2 is FVKESK. This CDR3 is 15 amino acids long. V shed 2 bases and J shed 5 bases, with 16 bases lying between them.

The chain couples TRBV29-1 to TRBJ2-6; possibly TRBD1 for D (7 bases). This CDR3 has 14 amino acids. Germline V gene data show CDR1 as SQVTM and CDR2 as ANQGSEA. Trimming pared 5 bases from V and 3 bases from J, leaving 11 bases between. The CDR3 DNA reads TGCAGCGTTTCCCAGGGGGGTGGGGCCAACGTCCTGACTTTC. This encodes CSVSQGGGANVLTF.